The 8 T cell receptor beta chains below were found in one sample sequenced in a study of blood T cell repertoires in COVID-19. Assay used: immunoSEQ multiplex PCR; TCRdb lists only in-frame clones, some missing. This sample has under 450,000 clones, with roughly 90% found just once. The material sequenced was PBMCs or T cells enriched from blood (not recorded which). The receptor source for this set is a woman aged 25 to 39 who had recovered from COVID-19.

The chain links TRBV28 to TRBJ1-2; TRBD1 aligns across 7 bases. Germline lookup yields CDR1 MDHEN and CDR2 SYDVKM. V lost 6 bases, J lost 4 bases, and 5 bases stayed unmatched. This CDR3 is 13 amino acids long. This CDR3 reads CASSSGQSYGYTF. In DNA, the CDR3 is TGTGCCAGCAGCTCGGGACAGAGCTATGGCTACACCTTC.

V and J are TRBV9 and TRBJ2-1; 9 bases are shared with TRBD2. The V gene end was trimmed by 3 bases and the J gene end by 8 bases; junction bases not matched to a gene: 12. CDR1 is SGDLS, CDR2 YYNGEE, per germline. The CDR3 length is 16 residues. The CDR3 sequence is CASSERSGGSFDEQFF. The CDR3 DNA is TGTGCCAGCAGCGAGAGGAGCGGGGGGTCTTTTGATGAGCAGTTCTTC.

This chain joins TRBV28 and TRBJ2-6, with D maybe TRBD2 (5 bases). Trimming pared 7 bases from V and 0 bases from J, leaving 19 bases between. CDR3 size: 18 residues. Per the germline V gene, CDR1 is MDHEN and CDR2 is SYDVKM. The CDR3 sequence: CASTSMRQEDSGANVLTF. The DNA of the CDR3 is TGTGCCAGCACGTCAATGAGGCAGGAGGACTCTGGGGCCAACGTCCTGACTTTC.

In this sample, this clone turned up once. This chain uses TRBV5-1 with TRBJ2-3; 7 bases align to TRBD1. Trimming removed 3 bases from V and 1 base from J; junction bases left unmatched: 2. The germline V gene has CDR1 SGHRS and CDR2 YFSETQ. The CDR3 consists of 14 residues. Here the CDR3 DNA reads TGCGCCAGCAGCTATACAGGGGGCACAGATACGCAGTATTTT. This codes for CASSYTGGTDTQYF.

This chain joins TRBV10-3 and TRBJ2-1; tentative D call: TRBD2 (5 bases). The CDR3 has 13 amino acids. V was shortened by 10 bases and J by 0 bases, with 10 bases between the two germline ends. Germline CDR1 is ENHRY and CDR2 is SYGVKD. The CDR3 protein is CATSRDSYNEQFF. CDR3 sequence (DNA): TGTGCCACCAGCCGGGACTCCTACAATGAGCAGTTCTTC.

The V gene is TRBV6-4, the J gene TRBJ1-6; 7 bases line up with TRBD1. This CDR3 region has 13 residues. CDR1 MRHNA and CDR2 SNTAGT come from the germline V gene. V trimming: 10 bases; J trimming: 9 bases; junction bases outside the gene matches: 9. This CDR3 is CATRQGRASPLHF. The CDR3, as DNA: TGTGCCACCCGACAGGGCCGTGCTTCACCCCTCCACTTT.

V gene TRBV10-3 combines with J gene TRBJ1-2, with 7 bases identical to TRBD1. Unmatched junction bases numbered 10, after V lost 10 bases and J lost 8 bases. The CDR3 sequence is 12 residues long. In germline, CDR1 is ENHRY, CDR2 SYGVKD. For the CDR3, the DNA is TGTGCCACGACAGGGCAAGAAAGGGGCTACACCTTC. This encodes CATTGQERGYTF.

The gene calls are TRBV7-9 and TRBJ1-1; D remains ambiguous. V lost 2 bases, J lost 1 base, and 14 bases lay in between. CDR3 size: 16 residues. Per the germline V gene, CDR1 is SEHNR and CDR2 is FQNEAQ (reference sequence). CDR3 nucleotides: TGTGCCAGCAGCTTATTGCCCGGACTGAAGAACACTGAAGCTTTCTTT. Amino acid sequence: CASSLLPGLKNTEAFF.